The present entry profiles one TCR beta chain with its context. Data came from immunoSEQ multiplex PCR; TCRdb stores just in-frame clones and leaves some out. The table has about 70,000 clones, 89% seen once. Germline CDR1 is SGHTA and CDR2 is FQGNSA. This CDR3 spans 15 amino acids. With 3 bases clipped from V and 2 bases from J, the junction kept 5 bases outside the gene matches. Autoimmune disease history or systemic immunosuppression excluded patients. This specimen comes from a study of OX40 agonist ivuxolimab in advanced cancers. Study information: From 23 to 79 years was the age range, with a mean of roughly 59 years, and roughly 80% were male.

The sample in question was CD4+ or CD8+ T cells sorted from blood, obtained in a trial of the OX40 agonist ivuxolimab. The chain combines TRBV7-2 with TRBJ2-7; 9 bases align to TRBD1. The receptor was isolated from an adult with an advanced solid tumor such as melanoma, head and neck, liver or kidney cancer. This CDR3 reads CASSLGQGIAYEQYF. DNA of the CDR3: TGTGCCAGCAGCTTGGGACAGGGAATTGCCTACGAGCAGTACTTC.